The entry that follows covers one TCR beta chain sequence. Its specificity is unknown. The PCR made use of 60 Vbeta and 13 Jbeta primers. Profiling relied on immunoSEQ multiplex PCR, and the TCRdb table lists in-frame clones only, not all of them. The table includes a few hundred thousand clones, 75% to 85% detected once. CDR1 and CDR2 (germline): MGHRA, YSYEKL. CDR3 size: 19 residues. The ends were cut back, 1 base at V and 7 bases at J, with 26 bases in the middle. This sample was included in a study of cytomegalovirus exposure and HLA in healthy donors. Study-level results: In a later analysis, V- and J-gene trimming of beta chains associated with a DCLRE1C missense variant, replicated independently. Analyzed later, most CMV-associated TCR beta chains appeared HLA-restricted. The dataset shows that most TCR sequences were rare, while some public TCRs occurred in many donors. HLA-A and HLA-B allele assignments for most subjects were reportedly predicted accurately using TCR beta sequences.

This clonotype was sampled from a girl aged 2-10 years in good health and CMV-seronegative. The chain employs TRBV4-1 and TRBJ2-1; possible D gene TRBD2, 6 bases. The sample comprised PBMCs. For the CDR3, the DNA is TGCGCCAGCAGCCAAGTTCCACTAGCCGGGAGAGGGTACGGGAATGAGCAGTTCTTC. This gives the protein CASSQVPLAGRGYGNEQFF.